This TCR beta chain was sequenced for a study of T cell responses to AZD1222 COVID-19 vaccine. Study conclusions and caveats: Vaccination with two AZD1222 doses was followed by a rise in Spike-specific TCR breadth and depth. CD4 TCRs associated with vaccination spanned spike, dominating at 160-218 and 743-854.

Concerning this clone itself: What it binds is unknown.

Repertoires were generated with immunoSEQ multiplex PCR, while TCRdb's copy carries only in-frame clones and drops some. The table includes approximately 81,000 clones, 90% to 95% detected once. This TCR came from an adult in good health. This material consisted of peripheral blood, taken on day 0 of MenACWY control vaccination.

CDR3 amino acids: CASSGGVEAFF. CDR3 coding DNA: TGTGCCAGCAGTGGGGGGGTTGAAGCTTTCTTT. This rearrangement joins TRBV27 to TRBJ1-1; possible D gene TRBD1, 5 bases. CDR3 length: 11 residues. Germline assignment: CDR1 MNHEY and CDR2 SMNVEV (reference sequence). Between the trimmed V and J ends, which lost 5 bases and 7 bases, there was a span of 8 bases.